This T cell receptor beta chain originates from a study of cytomegalovirus exposure and HLA in healthy donors. Germline loops: CDR1 MNHNY, CDR2 SVGAGI (reference sequence). The CDR3 spans 13 residues. The V gene end was trimmed by 6 bases and the J gene end by 3 bases; junction bases not matched to a gene: 3. Primers included in the PCR were 60 Vbeta and 13 Jbeta primers. Sequencing used immunoSEQ multiplex PCR; TCRdb keeps in-frame clones, though not all of them. This table has 95,000 to 150,000 clones, about 10% appearing once. Details on this clone: Its antigen remains unknown.

The study, taken as a whole, reports: Analyzed later, association rates of TCRs varied across HLA loci, with DRB1 most and HLA-C fewest.

The sequence derives from a woman between 18 and 30 years old in good health and CMV-seropositive. Sequenced input: PBMCs. The chain is built from TRBV6-6 and TRBJ1-2; 8 nucleotides line up with TRBD1. The CDR3 DNA is TGTGCCAGCAGCCTGACAGGGGACTATGGCTACACCTTC. This encodes CASSLTGDYGYTF.